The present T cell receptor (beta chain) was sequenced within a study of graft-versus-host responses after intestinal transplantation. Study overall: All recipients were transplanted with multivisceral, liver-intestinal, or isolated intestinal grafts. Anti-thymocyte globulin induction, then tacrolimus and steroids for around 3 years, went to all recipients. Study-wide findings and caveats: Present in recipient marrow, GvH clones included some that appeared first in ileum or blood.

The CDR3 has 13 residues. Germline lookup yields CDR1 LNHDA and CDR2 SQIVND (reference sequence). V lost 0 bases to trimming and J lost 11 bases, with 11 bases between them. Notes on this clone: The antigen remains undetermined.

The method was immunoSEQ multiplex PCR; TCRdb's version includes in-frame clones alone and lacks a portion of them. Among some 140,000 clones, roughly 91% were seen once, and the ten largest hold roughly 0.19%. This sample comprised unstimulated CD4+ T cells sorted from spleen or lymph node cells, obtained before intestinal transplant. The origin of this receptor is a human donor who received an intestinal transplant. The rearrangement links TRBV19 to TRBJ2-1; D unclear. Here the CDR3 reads CASSIELGVQQFF. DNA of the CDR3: TGTGCCAGTAGTATAGAGCTTGGCGTTCAGCAGTTCTTC.